This T cell receptor beta chain was sequenced for a study of blood T cell repertoires in COVID-19. The repertoire was sequenced with immunoSEQ multiplex PCR; TCRdb's copy has only in-frame clones and lacks some. The sample includes about 130,000 clones, roughly 90% of them seen just once. A Seattle source enrolled patients during active infection and followed them longitudinally. The CDR3 length is 15 residues. Germline V gene sequence: CDR1 SGHRS, CDR2 YFSETQ. V lost 0 bases to trimming and J lost 8 bases, with 15 bases between them. This chain uses TRBV5-1 with TRBJ1-3; possibly TRBD1 for D (6 bases). What was sequenced was peripheral blood. The clonotype was recovered from a man in his 60s with COVID-19, enrolled during active disease. The chain's CDR3 is CASSLGGRVMDTIYF. For the CDR3, the DNA is TGCGCCAGCAGCTTGGGGGGGCGAGTAATGGACACCATATATTTT.